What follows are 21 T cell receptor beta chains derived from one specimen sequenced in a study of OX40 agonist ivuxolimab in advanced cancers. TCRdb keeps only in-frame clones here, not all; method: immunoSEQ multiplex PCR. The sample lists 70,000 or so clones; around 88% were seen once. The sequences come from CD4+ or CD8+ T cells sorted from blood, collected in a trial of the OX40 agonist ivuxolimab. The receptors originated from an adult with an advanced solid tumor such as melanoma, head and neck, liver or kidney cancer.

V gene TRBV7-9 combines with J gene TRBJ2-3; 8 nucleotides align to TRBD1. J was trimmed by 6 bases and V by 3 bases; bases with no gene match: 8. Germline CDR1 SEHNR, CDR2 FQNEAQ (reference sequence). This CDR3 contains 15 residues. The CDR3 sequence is CASSFGARDRDTQYF. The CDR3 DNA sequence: TGTGCCAGCAGCTTTGGGGCTCGGGACAGGGATACGCAGTATTTT. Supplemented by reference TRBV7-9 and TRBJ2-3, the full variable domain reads DTGVSQNPRHKITKRGQNVTFRCDPISEHNRLYWYRQTLGQGPEFLTYFQNEAQLEKSRLLSDRFSAERPKGSFSTLEIQRTEQGDSAMYLCASSFGARDRDTQYFGPGTRLTVL.

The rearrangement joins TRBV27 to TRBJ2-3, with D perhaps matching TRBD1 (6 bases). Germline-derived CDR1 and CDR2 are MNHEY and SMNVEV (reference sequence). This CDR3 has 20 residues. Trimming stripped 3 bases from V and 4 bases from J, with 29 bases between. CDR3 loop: CASSFGWGLRAGVFPDTQYF. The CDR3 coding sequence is TGTGCCAGCAGTTTTGGCTGGGGGCTCCGGGCAGGGGTTTTCCCAGATACGCAGTATTTT.

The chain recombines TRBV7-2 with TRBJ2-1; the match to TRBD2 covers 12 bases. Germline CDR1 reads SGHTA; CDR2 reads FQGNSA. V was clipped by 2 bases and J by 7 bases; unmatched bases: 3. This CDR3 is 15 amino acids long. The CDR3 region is CASSLRLAGGNEQFF. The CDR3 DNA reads TGTGCCAGCAGCTTAAGGCTAGCGGGGGGGAATGAGCAGTTCTTC.

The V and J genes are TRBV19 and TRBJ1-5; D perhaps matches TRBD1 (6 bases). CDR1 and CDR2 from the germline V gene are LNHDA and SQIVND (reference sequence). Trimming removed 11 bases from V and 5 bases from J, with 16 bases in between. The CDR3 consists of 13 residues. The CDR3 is CASQRTADQPQHF. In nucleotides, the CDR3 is TGTGCCTCCCAAAGGACAGCAGATCAGCCCCAGCATTTT.

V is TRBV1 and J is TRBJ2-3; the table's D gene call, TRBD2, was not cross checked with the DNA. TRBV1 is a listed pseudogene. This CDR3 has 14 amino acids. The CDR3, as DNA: TGCACCAGCAGCCAAGGGCCCGGGGCAGATACGCAGTATTTT. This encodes CTSSQGPGADTQYF.

The CDR3 region has the DNA TGTGCCAGCAGCCCAAACCCGGGACTAGCCCCTCGGGGGACCCAGTACTTC. It translates to CASSPNPGLAPRGTQYF. The chain employs TRBV7-2 and TRBJ2-5, with TRBD2 identical over 9 bases. Trimming removed 5 bases from V and 7 bases from J; junction bases left unmatched: 17. The germline V gene encodes CDR1 SGHTA and CDR2 FQGNSA. The CDR3 totals 17 residues. Using reference TRBV7-2 and TRBJ2-5 for the parts outside the CDR3, the full variable domain is GAGVSQSPSNKVTEKGKDVELRCDPISGHTALYWYRQSLGQGLEFLIYFQGNSAPDKSGLPSDRFSAERTGGSVSTLTIQRTQQEDSAVYLCASSPNPGLAPRGTQYFGPGTRLLVL.

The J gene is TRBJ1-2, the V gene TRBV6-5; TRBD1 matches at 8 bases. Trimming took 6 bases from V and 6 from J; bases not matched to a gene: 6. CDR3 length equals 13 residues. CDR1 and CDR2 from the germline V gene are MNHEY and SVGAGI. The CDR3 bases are TGTGCCAGCAGACCGACAGGGGAGGATGGCTACACCTTC. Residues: CASRPTGEDGYTF.

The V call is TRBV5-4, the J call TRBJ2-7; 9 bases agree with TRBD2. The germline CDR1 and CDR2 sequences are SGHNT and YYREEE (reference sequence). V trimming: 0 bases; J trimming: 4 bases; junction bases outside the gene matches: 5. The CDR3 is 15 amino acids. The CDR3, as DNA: TGTGCCAGCAGCTTGGCGACTAGCGGCCCATACGAGCAGTACTTC. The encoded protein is CASSLATSGPYEQYF.

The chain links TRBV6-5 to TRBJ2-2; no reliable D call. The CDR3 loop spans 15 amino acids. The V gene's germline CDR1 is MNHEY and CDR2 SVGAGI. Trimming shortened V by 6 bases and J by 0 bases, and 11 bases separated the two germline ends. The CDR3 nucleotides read TGTGCCAGCAGCCTATTACGACCGAACACCGGGGAGCTGTTTTTT. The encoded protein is CASSLLRPNTGELFF.

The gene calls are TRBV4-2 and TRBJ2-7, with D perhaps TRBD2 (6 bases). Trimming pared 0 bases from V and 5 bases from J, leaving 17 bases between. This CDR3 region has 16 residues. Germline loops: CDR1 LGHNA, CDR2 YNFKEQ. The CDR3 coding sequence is TGTGCCAGCAGCCAAGATTGGGGACTCCTCCCCAACGAGCAGTACTTC. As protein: CASSQDWGLLPNEQYF.

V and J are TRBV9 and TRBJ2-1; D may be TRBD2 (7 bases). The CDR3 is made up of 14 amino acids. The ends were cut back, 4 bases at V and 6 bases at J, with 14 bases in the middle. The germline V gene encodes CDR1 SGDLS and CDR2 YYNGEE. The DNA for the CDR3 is TGTGCCAGCAGCTTTGCGGGGGCTTCCAATGAGCAGTTCTTC. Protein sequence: CASSFAGASNEQFF.

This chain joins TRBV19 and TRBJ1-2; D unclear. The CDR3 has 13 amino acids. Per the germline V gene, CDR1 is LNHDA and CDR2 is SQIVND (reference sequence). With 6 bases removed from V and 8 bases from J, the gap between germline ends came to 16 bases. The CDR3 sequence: CASRPVVNQGYTF. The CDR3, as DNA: TGTGCCAGTAGACCGGTCGTCAATCAGGGCTACACCTTC.

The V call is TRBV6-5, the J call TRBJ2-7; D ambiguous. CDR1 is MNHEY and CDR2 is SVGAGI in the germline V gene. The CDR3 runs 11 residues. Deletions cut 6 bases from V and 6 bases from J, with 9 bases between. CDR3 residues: CASSNSPEQYF. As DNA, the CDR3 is TGTGCCAGCAGCAACAGTCCCGAGCAGTACTTC.

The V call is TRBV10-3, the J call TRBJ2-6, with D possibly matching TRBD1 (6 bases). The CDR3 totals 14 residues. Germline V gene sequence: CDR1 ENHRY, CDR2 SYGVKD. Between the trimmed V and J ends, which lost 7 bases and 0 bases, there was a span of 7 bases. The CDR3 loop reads CAITDSSGANVLTF. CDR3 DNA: TGTGCCATCACGGACAGCTCTGGGGCCAACGTCCTGACTTTC.

CDR3 sequence: CASSVGGRNYNEQFF. For the CDR3, the DNA is TGTGCCAGCAGTGTGGGGGGCAGGAACTACAATGAGCAGTTCTTC. The chain has TRBV6-1 and TRBJ2-1, with D perhaps assigned TRBD1 or TRBD2 (6 bases each). The CDR3 has 15 amino acids. V was cut by 4 bases and J by 3 bases, with 13 bases left in between. The germline V gene has CDR1 MNHNS and CDR2 SASEGT.

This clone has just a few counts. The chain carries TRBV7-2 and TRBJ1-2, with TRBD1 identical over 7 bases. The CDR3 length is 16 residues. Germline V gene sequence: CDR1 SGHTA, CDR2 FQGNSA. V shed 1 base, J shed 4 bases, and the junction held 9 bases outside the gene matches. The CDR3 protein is CASSLGRDSGVYGYTF. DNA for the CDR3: TGTGCCAGCAGCTTAGGCCGGGACAGTGGGGTCTATGGCTACACCTTC.

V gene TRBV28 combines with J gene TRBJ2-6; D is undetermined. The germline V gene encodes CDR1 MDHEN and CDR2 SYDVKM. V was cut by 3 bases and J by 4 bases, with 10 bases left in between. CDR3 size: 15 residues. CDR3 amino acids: CASSLAPTGANVLTF. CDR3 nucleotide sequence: TGTGCCAGCAGTTTGGCCCCGACGGGGGCCAACGTCCTGACTTTC.

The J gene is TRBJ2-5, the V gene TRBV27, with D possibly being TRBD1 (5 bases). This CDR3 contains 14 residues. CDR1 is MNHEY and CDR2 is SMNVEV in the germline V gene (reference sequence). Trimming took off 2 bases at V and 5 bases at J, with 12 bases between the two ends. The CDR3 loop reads CASSLAGNEETQYF. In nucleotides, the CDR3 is TGTGCCAGCAGTTTAGCAGGGAACGAGGAGACCCAGTACTTC.

The chain's CDR3 is CASSKGGGPYTDTQYF. Written as DNA, the CDR3 is TGTGCCAGCAGCAAAGGGGGGGGGCCTTACACAGATACGCAGTATTTT. The J gene is TRBJ2-3, the V gene TRBV21-1; the table's D call, TRBD2, was not checked against the DNA. TRBV21-1 is an annotated pseudogene. This CDR3 has 16 amino acids.

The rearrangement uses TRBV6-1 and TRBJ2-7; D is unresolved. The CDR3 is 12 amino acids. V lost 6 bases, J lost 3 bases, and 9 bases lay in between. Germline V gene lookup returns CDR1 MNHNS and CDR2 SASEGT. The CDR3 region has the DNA TGTGCCAGCAGCTCCCCCATCTACGAGCAGTACTTC. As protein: CASSSPIYEQYF.

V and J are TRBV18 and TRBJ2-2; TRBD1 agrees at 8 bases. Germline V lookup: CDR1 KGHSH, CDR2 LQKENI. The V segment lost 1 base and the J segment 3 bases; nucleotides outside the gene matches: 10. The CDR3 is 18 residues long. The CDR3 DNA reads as TGTGCCAGCTCACCACTAACCGTCGACAGGGGTTACACCGGGGAGCTGTTTTTT. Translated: CASSPLTVDRGYTGELFF.